This T cell receptor beta chain originates from a study of spatial heterogeneity in lung cancer. Study-wide context: The library had UMIs, and each TCR and UMI pair averaged more than ten raw reads. Study-wide findings and caveats: Resection blood, more than follow-up blood, showed ubiquitous expanded tumor TCRs.

Unique molecular identifiers, one per molecule, were present on every TCR cDNA molecule. TCRdb re-called the 5' RACE reads through MiXCR, storing one row per CDR3 protein. The sample records tens of thousands of distinct CDR3 sequences, over 9.5% being singletons. As for time point: sample taken at primary tumor resection. Unsorted tumor, nontumor lung tissue or cryopreserved PBMC supplied the whole RNA. Samples were obtained from some 72 donors, all untreated early-stage non-small cell lung cancer patients. This CDR3 has 17 residues. For this clonotype: Its antigen is not known. This may be a read error: a much more frequent sequence differs by one nucleotide.

The chain employs TRBV12-3 or TRBV12-4 and TRBJ2-3, with 9 bases identical to TRBD1. This clonotype was obtained from a male donor with early-stage non-small cell lung cancer. The sample consisted of PBMCs, taken at surgery. The CDR3 loop is CARSFGPGTGMTDTQYF. Written as DNA, the CDR3 is TGTGCCAGGAGTTTTGGCCCCGGGACAGGGATGACAGATACGCAGTATTTT.